This record covers a single T cell receptor (beta chain). This sample was taken from a study of blood T cell repertoires in COVID-19. Data came from immunoSEQ multiplex PCR; TCRdb stores just in-frame clones and leaves some out. The sample has a few hundred thousand clones; approximately 91% are singletons. The germline V and J ends were trimmed by 5 bases and 6 bases, with 16 bases remaining between them. This CDR3 has 14 residues. CDR1 and CDR2 (germline): MNHEY, SVGEGT. Material for sequencing was peripheral blood. V and J are TRBV6-2 or TRBV6-3 and TRBJ1-1, with D tentatively TRBD1 (6 bases). The origin of this receptor is a human donor in a cohort sampled during active COVID-19. The CDR3 DNA follows: TGTGCCAGCAGTCCAGGGGTTAGTTATTCTGAAGCTTTCTTT. It yields the protein CASSPGVSYSEAFF.